Given below is one TCR beta chain in context. Its specificity is not known. The patients all showed relapse after autologous stem cell transplantation, while their brentuximab vedotin exposure varied. After removal of 5 bases from V and 7 bases from J, the junction contained 14 bases not matched to a gene. CDR1 SEHNR and CDR2 FQNEAQ come from the germline V gene (reference sequence). There are 17 residues in the CDR3. This entry is derived from a study of PD-1 blockade in classical Hodgkin lymphoma. Study outcomes and limitations: TCR diversity rose significantly by C4D1 in CD4+ but not CD8+ cells.

Method: immunoSEQ multiplex PCR; TCRdb's copy keeps in-frame clones and lacks some. The sample contains approximately 98,000 clones, 89% of which appear only once. The TCR was taken from a human donor with classical Hodgkin lymphoma. V gene TRBV7-9 combines with J gene TRBJ2-1, with 10 bases fitting TRBD2. The source was peripheral blood mononuclear cells (PBMCs), collected before the second cycle of nivolumab. CDR3 coding DNA: TGTGCCAGCAGCCGGGGCGAATTACTAGCGGGATCGAATGAGCAGTTCTTC. Amino acid sequence: CASSRGELLAGSNEQFF.